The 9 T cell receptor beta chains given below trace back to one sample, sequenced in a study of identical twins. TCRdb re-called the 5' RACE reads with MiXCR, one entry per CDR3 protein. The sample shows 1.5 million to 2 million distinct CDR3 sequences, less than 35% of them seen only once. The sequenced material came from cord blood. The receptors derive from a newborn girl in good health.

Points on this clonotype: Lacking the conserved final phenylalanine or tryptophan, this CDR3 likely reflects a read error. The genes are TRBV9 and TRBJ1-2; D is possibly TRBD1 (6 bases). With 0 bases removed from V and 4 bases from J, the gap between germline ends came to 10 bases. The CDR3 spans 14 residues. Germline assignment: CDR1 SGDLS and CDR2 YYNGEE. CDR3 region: CASSVARGLYGYTI. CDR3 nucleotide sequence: TGTGCCAGCAGCGTAGCTCGGGGGCTCTATGGCTACACCATC.

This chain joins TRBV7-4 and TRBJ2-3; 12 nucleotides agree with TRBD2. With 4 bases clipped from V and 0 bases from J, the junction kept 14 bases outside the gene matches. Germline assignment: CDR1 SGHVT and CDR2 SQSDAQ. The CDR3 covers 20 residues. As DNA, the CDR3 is TGTGCCAGCAGCTCCGTAGGGGCTAGCGGGAGGGCATCTAGCACAGATACGCAGTATTTT. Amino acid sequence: CASSSVGASGRASSTDTQYF.

CDR3 protein: CASSLGARGSTDTQYF. The CDR3 DNA sequence: TGCGCCAGCAGCCTCGGTGCAAGGGGCAGCACAGATACGCAGTATTTT. The chain uses TRBV5-1 and TRBJ2-3; maybe TRBD1 (5 bases). Germline CDR1 and CDR2: SGHRS and YFSETQ. CDR3 length: 16 amino acids. V was clipped by 4 bases and J by 0 bases, with 15 bases between them.

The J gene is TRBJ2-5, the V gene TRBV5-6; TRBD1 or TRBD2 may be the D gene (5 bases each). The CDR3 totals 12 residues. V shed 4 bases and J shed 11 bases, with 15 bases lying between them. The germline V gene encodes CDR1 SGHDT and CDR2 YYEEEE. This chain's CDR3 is CASSTSRGEQYF. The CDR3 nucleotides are TGTGCCAGCAGCACGTCAAGAGGGGAGCAGTACTTC. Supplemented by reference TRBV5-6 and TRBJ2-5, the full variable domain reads DAGVTQSPTHLIKTRGQQVTLRCSPKSGHDTVSWYQQALGQGPQFIFQYYEEEERQRGNFPDRFSGHQFPNYSSELNVNALLLGDSALYLCASSTSRGEQYFGPGTRLLVL.

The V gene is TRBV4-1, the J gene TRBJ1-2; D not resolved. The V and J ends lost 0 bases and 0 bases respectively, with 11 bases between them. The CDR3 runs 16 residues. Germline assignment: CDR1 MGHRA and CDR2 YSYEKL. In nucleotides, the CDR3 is TGCGCCAGCAGCCAAGATCGTTCCGGCGCTAACTATGGCTACACCTTC. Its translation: CASSQDRSGANYGYTF.

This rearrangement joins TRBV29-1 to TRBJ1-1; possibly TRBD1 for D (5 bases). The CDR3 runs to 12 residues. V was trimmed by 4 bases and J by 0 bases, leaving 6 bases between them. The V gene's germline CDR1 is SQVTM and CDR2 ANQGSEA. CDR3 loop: CSVGGVNTEAFF. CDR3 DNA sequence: TGCAGCGTTGGGGGGGTGAACACTGAAGCTTTCTTT.

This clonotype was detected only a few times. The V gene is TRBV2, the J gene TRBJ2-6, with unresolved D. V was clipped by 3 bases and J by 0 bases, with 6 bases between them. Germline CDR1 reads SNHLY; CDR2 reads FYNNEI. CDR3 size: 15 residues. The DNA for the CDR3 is TGTGCCAGCAGTGACCCCTACTCTGGGGCCAACGTCCTGACTTTC. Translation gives CASSDPYSGANVLTF.

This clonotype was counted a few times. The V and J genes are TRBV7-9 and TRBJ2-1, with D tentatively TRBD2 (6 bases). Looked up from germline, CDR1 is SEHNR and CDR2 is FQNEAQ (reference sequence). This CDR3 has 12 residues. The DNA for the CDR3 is TGTTTCAGCAGCTTGGGGGGCAATGAGCAGTTCTTC. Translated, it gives CFSSLGGNEQFF.

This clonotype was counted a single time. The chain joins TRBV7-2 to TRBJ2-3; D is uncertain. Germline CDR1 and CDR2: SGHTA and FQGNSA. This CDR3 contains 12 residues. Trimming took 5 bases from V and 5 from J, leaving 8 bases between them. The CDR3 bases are TGTGCCAGCAGCGGAGCCATAGATACGCAGTATTTT. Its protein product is CASSGAIDTQYF.